The present T cell receptor (beta chain) was sequenced within a study of human T cells and chemical hapten exposure. Findings and limits, study-wide: TCRs exceeding a frequency of 1 in 1000 stayed unchanged under DPC sensitization. It was expanded TCRs that formed significantly more large CDR3 similarity clusters than controls did.

Time point indicated: patch test 2, 6 weeks after DPC sensitization. This sample's treatment: therapeutic diphenylcyclopropenone sensitization with weekly scalp DPC. CDR1 is MNHEY and CDR2 is SVGAGI in the germline V gene. The V segment lost 2 bases and the J segment 3 bases; nucleotides outside the gene matches: 9. This CDR3 is 18 amino acids long. TCRdb used MiXCR to reprocess the RACE reads, holding one entry per CDR3 protein. The sample carries 75,000 to 95,000 distinct CDR3 sequences, approximately 10% recorded once. As regards this clonotype: Its antigen is not identified.

This chain links TRBV6-5 with TRBJ2-3; 12 bases are a match to TRBD2. The receptor was isolated from a man in his forties or fifties with alopecia areata. Some clones in this sample may be carry-over from other donors' samples. Here the sequenced sample was whole blood, taken in connection with sensitization to the hapten diphenylcyclopropenone (DPC). The CDR3 nucleotides read TGTGCCAGCAGTTACGGGAATCTAGCGGGAGGGTGGACAGATACGCAGTATTTT. This encodes CASSYGNLAGGWTDTQYF.